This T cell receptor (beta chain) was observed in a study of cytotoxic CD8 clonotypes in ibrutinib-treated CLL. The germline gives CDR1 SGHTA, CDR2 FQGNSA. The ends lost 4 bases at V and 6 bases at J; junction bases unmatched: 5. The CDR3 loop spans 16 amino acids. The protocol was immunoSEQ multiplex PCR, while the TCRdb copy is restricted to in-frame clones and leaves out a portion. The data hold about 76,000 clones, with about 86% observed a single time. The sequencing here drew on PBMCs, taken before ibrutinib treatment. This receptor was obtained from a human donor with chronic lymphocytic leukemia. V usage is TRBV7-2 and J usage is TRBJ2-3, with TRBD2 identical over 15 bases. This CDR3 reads CASSSRTSGRVDTQYF. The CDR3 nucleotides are TGTGCCAGCAGCTCACGGACTAGCGGGAGGGTGGATACGCAGTATTTT.